The T cell receptor beta chain under discussion was sequenced for a study of T cells after yellow fever vaccination. General study results and limits: Contaminating bulk clonotypes could be abundant in FACS-sorted repertoires. After the booster, around 95% of CD4 and more than 75% of CD8 primary-response clones were re-detected. Overall, a small share of clonotypes was seen in both CD4 and CD8 compartments.

The V gene lost 4 bases and the J gene lost 3 bases, with 13 bases spanning the gap. Per the germline V gene, CDR1 is SGHTA and CDR2 is FQGNSA. This CDR3 has 14 residues. Worth noting for this clonotype: The antigen is not known.

In making TCR cDNA, 5'RACE template switching added a universal primer site and UMIs to it. One entry per CDR3 protein, called by TCRdb with MiXCR from the 5' RACE reads. This table holds 550,000 to 750,000 distinct CDR3 sequences, approximately 13% found once. The chain is built from TRBV7-2 and TRBJ2-7; a possible D gene is TRBD2 (6 bases). The sequences come from PBMCs, collected on the day of the yellow fever booster vaccination. The sequence was collected from a young man who received the YFV17D yellow fever vaccine. The CDR3 coding sequence is TGTGCCAGCAGCTCTTCCCTGGGACTCTACGAGCAGTACTTC. Its translation is CASSSSLGLYEQYF.